A selection of T cell receptor beta chains follows, all from one sample in a study of cytomegalovirus exposure and HLA in healthy donors. The method was immunoSEQ multiplex PCR; TCRdb's version includes in-frame clones alone and lacks a portion of them. The sample consists of hundreds of thousands of clones, 80% to 85% of them appearing once. Sequencing was performed on PBMCs. These receptors were collected from a boy between 2 and 10 years old in good health and CMV-seronegative. CDR3s include the opening cysteine and the closing phenylalanine or tryptophan. A D gene is named only where the DNA matches it firmly. A clone size is listed for some rows: how often the clone was seen (once, few, many), or a class if it is expanded.

V gene: TRBV29-1
J gene: TRBJ2-1
D gene: TRBD2
clone size: .
CDR3 protein: CSATGGGSYNEQFF
CDR3 DNA: TGCAGCGCGACTGGGGGGGGCTCCTACAATGAGCAGTTCTTC

V gene: TRBV6-4
J gene: TRBJ1-2
D gene: .
clone size: .
CDR3 protein: CASKGEKGSGYTF
CDR3 DNA: TGTGCCAGCAAGGGGGAAAAAGGTAGTGGCTACACCTTC

V gene: TRBV4-1
J gene: TRBJ1-2
D gene: .
clone size: .
CDR3 protein: CASSQDTSRGYTF
CDR3 DNA: TGCGCCAGCAGCCAAGATACCAGTCGTGGCTACACCTTC

V gene: TRBV29-1
J gene: TRBJ1-2
D gene: TRBD1
clone size: .
CDR3 protein: CSVETGVLYGYTF
CDR3 DNA: TGCAGCGTTGAGACAGGGGTCCTCTATGGCTACACCTTC

V gene: TRBV19
J gene: TRBJ2-1
D gene: .
clone size: .
CDR3 protein: CASSIDLYNEQFF
CDR3 DNA: TGTGCCAGTAGTATAGATCTCTACAATGAGCAGTTCTTC

V gene: TRBV7-2
J gene: TRBJ2-7
D gene: TRBD1
clone size: .
CDR3 protein: CASSFGTGTYEQYF
CDR3 DNA: TGTGCCAGCAGCTTCGGGACAGGGACCTACGAGCAGTACTTC

V gene: TRBV5-4
J gene: TRBJ2-5
D gene: TRBD1
clone size: .
CDR3 protein: CASSLRTGGGETQYF
CDR3 DNA: TGTGCCAGCAGCCTCCGGACAGGGGGGGGAGAGACCCAGTACTTC

V gene: TRBV6-5
J gene: TRBJ2-2
D gene: TRBD1
clone size: .
CDR3 protein: CASSPQGLGTGELFF
CDR3 DNA: TGTGCCAGCAGCCCACAGGGGTTGGGCACCGGGGAGCTGTTTTTT

V gene: TRBV5-8
J gene: TRBJ2-2
D gene: TRBD1
clone size: .
CDR3 protein: CASRDGTGGRTGELFF
CDR3 DNA: TGTGCCAGCAGGGACGGGACAGGGGGCCGGACCGGGGAGCTGTTTTTT

V gene: TRBV10-2
J gene: TRBJ2-1
D gene: .
clone size: few
CDR3 protein: CASTGPGQNEQFF
CDR3 DNA: TGCGCCAGCACAGGGCCAGGGCAGAATGAGCAGTTCTTC

V gene: TRBV6-5
J gene: TRBJ2-2
D gene: TRBD2
clone size: .
CDR3 protein: CASSYSSGANTGELFF
CDR3 DNA: TGTGCCAGCAGTTACTCGAGCGGGGCGAACACCGGGGAGCTGTTTTTT

V gene: TRBV4-1
J gene: TRBJ2-1
D gene: TRBD2
clone size: .
CDR3 protein: CASSQEGGLASYNEQFF
CDR3 DNA: TGCGCCAGCAGCCAGGAGGGGGGACTAGCCTCCTACAATGAGCAGTTCTTC

V gene: TRBV5-1
J gene: TRBJ2-3
D gene: TRBD2
clone size: .
CDR3 protein: CASSFAGTSGRAVTDTQYF
CDR3 DNA: TGCGCCAGCAGCTTCGCCGGGACTAGCGGGAGGGCCGTCACAGATACGCAGTATTTT

V gene: TRBV27
J gene: TRBJ1-2
D gene: TRBD1
clone size: .
CDR3 protein: CASSLVWDRGYGYTF
CDR3 DNA: TGTGCCAGCAGTTTAGTTTGGGACAGGGGCTATGGCTACACCTTC

V gene: TRBV4-2
J gene: TRBJ2-6
D gene: .
clone size: .
CDR3 protein: CASSQDEMRSVVTGANVLTF
CDR3 DNA: TGTGCCAGCAGCCAAGATGAGATGCGGTCAGTCGTTACTGGGGCCAACGTCCTGACTTTC

V gene: TRBV5-6
J gene: TRBJ2-7
D gene: .
clone size: .
CDR3 protein: CASSPDRTYEQYF
CDR3 DNA: TGTGCCAGCAGCCCAGACAGAACCTACGAGCAGTACTTC

V gene: TRBV29-1
J gene: TRBJ2-1
D gene: TRBD2
clone size: .
CDR3 protein: CSVVVSGTRPFF
CDR3 DNA: TGCAGCGTTGTGGTTAGCGGGACCCGACCGTTCTTC

V gene: TRBV5-1
J gene: TRBJ1-1
D gene: .
clone size: .
CDR3 protein: CASSLYSLQGEAFF
CDR3 DNA: TGCGCCAGCAGCTTGTATTCCCTGCAGGGGGAAGCTTTCTTT

V gene: TRBV19
J gene: TRBJ1-1
D gene: TRBD1
clone size: .
CDR3 protein: CASSGTGRGTEAFF
CDR3 DNA: TGTGCCAGTAGCGGGACAGGGAGAGGCACTGAAGCTTTCTTT

V gene: TRBV18
J gene: TRBJ1-5
D gene: .
clone size: once
CDR3 protein: CASSPVAGQAKNQPQHF
CDR3 DNA: TGTGCCAGCTCACCAGTTGCGGGGCAGGCAAAAAATCAGCCCCAGCATTTT

V gene: TRBV5-1
J gene: TRBJ2-7
D gene: .
clone size: once
CDR3 protein: CASSFSGDRLSYEQYF
CDR3 DNA: TGCGCCAGCAGCTTTTCGGGGGACCGACTCTCCTACGAGCAGTACTTC

V gene: TRBV27
J gene: TRBJ1-6
D gene: .
clone size: .
CDR3 protein: CASSRTVDYSPLHF
CDR3 DNA: TGTGCCAGCAGCCGGACAGTAGATTACTCACCCCTCCACTTT

V gene: TRBV5-5
J gene: TRBJ2-3
D gene: .
clone size: few
CDR3 protein: CASSQTGSSTDTQYF
CDR3 DNA: TGTGCCAGCAGCCAAACAGGTTCTAGCACAGATACGCAGTATTTT

V gene: TRBV5-1
J gene: TRBJ2-2
D gene: .
clone size: .
CDR3 protein: CASFGTSNTGELFF
CDR3 DNA: TGCGCCAGCTTCGGGACTTCTAACACCGGGGAGCTGTTTTTT

V gene: TRBV6-1
J gene: TRBJ1-1
D gene: .
clone size: .
CDR3 protein: CASSVNLFYEAFF
CDR3 DNA: TGTGCCAGCAGTGTTAACCTTTTCTATGAAGCTTTCTTT

V gene: TRBV6-5
J gene: TRBJ2-7
D gene: TRBD1
clone size: few
CDR3 protein: CASSYSKWDRGDF
CDR3 DNA: TGTGCCAGCAGTTACTCGAAGTGGGACAGGGGAGACTTC

V gene: TRBV27
J gene: TRBJ2-7
D gene: .
clone size: .
CDR3 protein: CAVGLQPYEQYF
CDR3 DNA: TGTGCCGTGGGACTTCAGCCCTACGAGCAGTACTTC

V gene: TRBV10-3
J gene: TRBJ2-3
D gene: TRBD2
clone size: .
CDR3 protein: CAISDSSGLKDTQYF
CDR3 DNA: TGTGCCATCAGTGATTCCTCGGGACTAAAGGATACGCAGTATTTT

V gene: TRBV9
J gene: TRBJ1-2
D gene: .
clone size: once
CDR3 protein: CASSVSRGGTYGYTF
CDR3 DNA: TGTGCCAGCAGCGTAAGCAGGGGCGGTACCTATGGCTACACCTTC

V gene: TRBV30
J gene: TRBJ1-6
D gene: TRBD1
clone size: .
CDR3 protein: CAWSRGTDSNSPLHF
CDR3 DNA: TGTGCCTGGAGCCGTGGGACAGACAGTAATTCACCCCTCCACTTT

V gene: TRBV4-1
J gene: TRBJ2-7
D gene: TRBD1
clone size: .
CDR3 protein: CASSQAPGGNYEQYF
CDR3 DNA: TGCGCCAGCAGCCAAGCACCAGGGGGCAACTACGAGCAGTACTTC

V gene: TRBV19
J gene: TRBJ2-3
D gene: TRBD1
clone size: .
CDR3 protein: CASSEQGAYRTDTQYF
CDR3 DNA: TGTGCCAGTAGTGAACAGGGGGCCTACCGCACAGATACGCAGTATTTT

V gene: TRBV14
J gene: TRBJ1-5
D gene: TRBD1
clone size: .
CDR3 protein: CASSQVDRDQPQHF
CDR3 DNA: TGTGCCAGCAGCCAAGTTGACAGGGATCAGCCCCAGCATTTT

V gene: TRBV9
J gene: TRBJ2-3
D gene: .
clone size: .
CDR3 protein: CASSVAGKPDTQYF
CDR3 DNA: TGTGCCAGCAGCGTAGCGGGGAAGCCAGATACGCAGTATTTT

V gene: TRBV7-8
J gene: TRBJ1-2
D gene: .
clone size: .
CDR3 protein: CASSLSRDPYGYTF
CDR3 DNA: TGTGCCAGCAGCCTGTCCAGGGATCCCTATGGCTACACCTTC

V gene: TRBV29-1
J gene: TRBJ2-3
D gene: .
clone size: .
CDR3 protein: CSVAGGLTDTQYF
CDR3 DNA: TGCAGCGTTGCCGGGGGGCTGACAGATACGCAGTATTTT

V gene: TRBV27
J gene: TRBJ1-1
D gene: .
clone size: .
CDR3 protein: CASSLSRGREAFF
CDR3 DNA: TGTGCCAGCAGTTTATCGCGGGGCAGGGAAGCTTTCTTT

V gene: TRBV5-6
J gene: TRBJ1-3
D gene: TRBD1
clone size: .
CDR3 protein: CASSSTGLDTIYF
CDR3 DNA: TGTGCCAGCAGCTCGACAGGGCTGGACACCATATATTTT

V gene: TRBV6-9
J gene: TRBJ2-7
D gene: TRBD2
clone size: .
CDR3 protein: CASSYSFLAGNFYYEQYF
CDR3 DNA: TGTGCCAGCAGTTATTCTTTCCTAGCGGGGAACTTTTACTACGAGCAGTACTTC

V gene: TRBV6-1
J gene: TRBJ2-5
D gene: TRBD2
clone size: .
CDR3 protein: CASIPRGTSVETQYF
CDR3 DNA: TGTGCCAGCATTCCCCGCGGGACTAGCGTTGAGACCCAGTACTTC

V gene: TRBV19
J gene: TRBJ1-2
D gene: TRBD1
clone size: .
CDR3 protein: CASSIVHRGRNGYTF
CDR3 DNA: TGTGCCAGTAGTATAGTACACAGGGGGCGCAATGGCTACACCTTC

V gene: TRBV6-1
J gene: TRBJ1-5
D gene: TRBD1
clone size: .
CDR3 protein: CASSGQGGQPQHF
CDR3 DNA: TGTGCCAGCAGTGGACAGGGCGGTCAGCCCCAGCATTTT

V gene: TRBV7-2
J gene: TRBJ2-7
D gene: TRBD2
clone size: .
CDR3 protein: CASSLARLAGGDEQYF
CDR3 DNA: TGTGCCAGCAGCTTAGCGCGTCTAGCGGGAGGGGACGAGCAGTACTTC

V gene: TRBV7-9
J gene: TRBJ2-1
D gene: .
clone size: .
CDR3 protein: CASSLGREPNEQFF
CDR3 DNA: TGTGCCAGCAGCTTAGGCAGGGAACCCAATGAGCAGTTCTTC

V gene: TRBV19
J gene: TRBJ2-2
D gene: TRBD1
clone size: .
CDR3 protein: CASSMGQGSFSGELFF
CDR3 DNA: TGTGCCAGTAGTATGGGACAGGGGAGTTTCTCCGGGGAGCTGTTTTTT